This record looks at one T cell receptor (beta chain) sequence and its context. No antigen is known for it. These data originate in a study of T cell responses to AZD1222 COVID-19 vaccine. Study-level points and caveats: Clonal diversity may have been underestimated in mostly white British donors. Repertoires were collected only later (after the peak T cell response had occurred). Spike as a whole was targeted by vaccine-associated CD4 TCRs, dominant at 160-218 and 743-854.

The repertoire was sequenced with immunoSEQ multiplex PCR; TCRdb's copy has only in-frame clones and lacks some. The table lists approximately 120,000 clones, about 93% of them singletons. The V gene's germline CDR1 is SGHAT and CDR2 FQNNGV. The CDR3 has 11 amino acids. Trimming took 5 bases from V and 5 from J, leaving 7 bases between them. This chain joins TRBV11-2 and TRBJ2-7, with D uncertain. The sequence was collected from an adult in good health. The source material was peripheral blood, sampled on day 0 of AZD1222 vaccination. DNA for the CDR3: TGTGCCAGCAGCCATAGGGACGAGCAGTACTTC. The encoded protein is CASSHRDEQYF.